The 22 T cell receptor beta chains in this list originate from one sample, sequenced in a study of vaccination effects on CD4 cells after COVID-19. Data came from immunoSEQ multiplex PCR; TCRdb stores just in-frame clones and leaves some out. The table records about 45,000 clones, around 75% of them present only once. No cognate antigen is known for these TCRs. Ahead of sequencing, the ViraFEST assay grew antigen-specific CD4+ T cells using viral peptide pools. Culture lasted about ten days before CD4+ T cell isolation. SARS-CoV-2 infected the person between March and December 2020, as confirmed by PCR. Sequenced here: CD4+ T cells from PBMCs cultured with a peptide pool, sampled before COVID-19 vaccination. The receptors here all came from a human donor who had a prior SARS-CoV-2 infection.

The chain recombines TRBV7-2 with TRBJ1-3; the D is unclear. The CDR3 runs 14 residues. The V gene's germline CDR1 is SGHTA and CDR2 FQGNSA. Deletions cut 5 bases from V and 3 bases from J, with 11 bases between. As DNA, the CDR3 is TGTGCCAGCAGCCGGCTCGGAGATGGAAACACCATATATTTT. It specifies CASSRLGDGNTIYF.

V usage is TRBV5-4 and J usage is TRBJ2-1; the D gene is possibly TRBD2 (5 bases). The CDR3 has 18 residues. Germline CDR1 and CDR2: SGHNT and YYREEE (reference sequence). V was trimmed by 0 bases and J by 2 bases, leaving 18 bases between them. The CDR3 region is CASSLEESGRFPYNEQFF. Here the CDR3 DNA reads TGTGCCAGCAGCTTGGAAGAGTCGGGGAGATTCCCCTACAATGAGCAGTTCTTC. Together with reference TRBV5-4 and TRBJ2-1, the CDR3 gives the full variable domain: ETGVTQSPTHLIKTRGQQVTLRCSSQSGHNTVSWYQQALGQGPQFIFQYYREEENGRGNFPPRFSGLQFPNYSSELNVNALELDDSALYLCASSLEESGRFPYNEQFFGPGTRLTVL.

The chain combines TRBV27 with TRBJ1-4; TRBD1 might be the D (5 bases). The CDR3 is 17 amino acids. V was cut by 11 bases and J by 2 bases, with 24 bases left in between. The V gene's germline CDR1 is MNHEY and CDR2 SMNVEV (reference sequence). CDR3 nucleotides: TGTGCCCCCACGAGGCAGGGTAGGATAACGACTAATGAAAAACTGTTTTTT. Translated: CAPTRQGRITTNEKLFF.

This chain connects TRBV18 to TRBJ2-3; 10 bases agree with TRBD2. The CDR3 extends over 17 amino acids. CDR1 is KGHSH, CDR2 LQKENI, per germline. V gave up 4 bases and J gave up 4 bases; unmatched junction bases: 11. CDR3 sequence (DNA): TGTGCCAGCTCACGGTCAGCGGGGGGGCCATATCCAGATACGCAGTATTTT. Translating gives CASSRSAGGPYPDTQYF.

This clone turned up a few times. The chain couples TRBV25-1 to TRBJ1-1; 7 bases agree with TRBD1. This CDR3 has 13 residues. The ends lost 3 bases at V and 4 bases at J; junction bases unmatched: 2. Germline CDR1 MGHDK, CDR2 SYGVNS. Here the CDR3 reads CASSEDRSTEAFF. The CDR3 coding sequence is TGTGCCAGCAGTGAGGACAGGAGCACTGAAGCTTTCTTT.

This clone was counted a few times. The chain uses TRBV7-9 and TRBJ2-1; 8 nucleotides align to TRBD2. V trimming: 2 bases; J trimming: 4 bases; junction bases outside the gene matches: 4. This CDR3 has 15 residues. Germline values: CDR1 SEHNR, CDR2 FQNEAQ (reference sequence). In DNA form, the CDR3 reads TGTGCCAGCAGCTTATCAGCGGGAGTGTACAATGAGCAGTTCTTC. It translates to CASSLSAGVYNEQFF.

The chain combines TRBV3-1 (or the pseudogene TRBV3-2) with TRBJ1-1; D is ambiguous. This CDR3 spans 16 amino acids. Germline V gene lookup returns CDR1 LGHDT and CDR2 YNNKEL (reference sequence). With 4 bases removed from V and 4 bases from J, the gap between germline ends came to 19 bases. In nucleotides, the CDR3 is TGTGCCAGCAGCCTACGGTCTGGGGAAACGGGCACTGAAGCTTTCTTT. It specifies CASSLRSGETGTEAFF.

The genes are TRBV12-5 and TRBJ2-4, with D unresolved. Trimming cost V 3 bases and J 4 bases, with 13 bases left between them. The germline gives CDR1 LGHNT, CDR2 FRNRAP. This CDR3 has 15 amino acids. The CDR3 DNA follows: TGTGCTAGTGGTTTCATTAGTCCAAATAAAAACATTCAGTACTTC. Translated: CASGFISPNKNIQYF.

The CDR3 spells CARQGVIDTQYF. The CDR3 DNA sequence: TGTGCCAGACAGGGAGTAATCGATACGCAGTATTTT. The chain joins TRBV2 to TRBJ2-3; D may be TRBD1 (6 bases). Per germline, CDR1 SNHLY and CDR2 FYNNEI. Trimming stripped 9 bases from V and 6 bases from J, with 13 bases between. This CDR3 region has 12 residues.

This chain uses TRBV9 with TRBJ2-3, with D hard to call. The CDR3 is made up of 13 amino acids. Germline CDR1 is SGDLS and CDR2 is YYNGEE. Trimming shortened V by 4 bases and J by 9 bases, and 15 bases separated the two germline ends. CDR3 in amino acids: CASSLRGMATQYF. CDR3 coding DNA: TGTGCCAGCAGCCTCCGCGGCATGGCAACGCAGTATTTT.

The rearrangement links TRBV6-6 to TRBJ1-1, with 7 bases that match TRBD1. There are 14 residues in the CDR3. In germline, CDR1 is MNHNY, CDR2 SVGAGI (reference sequence). J gave up 7 bases and V 6 bases, and 11 bases lay outside the gene matches. CDR3 sequence: CASRLYQGGGEAFF. The CDR3 region has the DNA TGTGCCAGCAGGCTCTATCAGGGGGGTGGTGAAGCTTTCTTT.

The chain has TRBV19 and TRBJ2-3; D is unresolved. The CDR3 runs 14 residues. Germline lookup yields CDR1 LNHDA and CDR2 SQIVND (reference sequence). V was trimmed by 4 bases and J by 2 bases, leaving 10 bases between them. CDR3 loop: CASSSIGFTDTQYF. The CDR3 DNA reads as TGTGCCAGTAGTAGTATTGGATTCACAGATACGCAGTATTTT.

The CDR3 nucleotides read TGTGCCAGCTCACCAAGGGAACAGGGGACCGGCAATCAGCCCCAGCATTTT. It is translated as CASSPREQGTGNQPQHF. The chain uses TRBV18 and TRBJ1-5; 7 bases are a match to TRBD1. This CDR3 has 17 amino acids. CDR1 is KGHSH, CDR2 LQKENI, per germline. The junction had 9 bases not matched to a gene; V was cut back by 2 bases and J by 2 bases.

This sequence joins TRBV21-1 and TRBJ2-7. TRBV21-1 is tagged as a pseudogene. The CDR3 loop spans 12 amino acids. The DNA of the CDR3 is TGTGCCAGCGGGACGGCAGCCTACGAGCAGTACTTC. Protein: CASGTAAYEQYF.

This chain uses TRBV5-1 with TRBJ2-1, with D perhaps TRBD1 or TRBD2 (5 bases each). Germline V gene sequence: CDR1 SGHRS, CDR2 YFSETQ. V lost 8 bases, J lost 0 bases, and 12 bases lay in between. The CDR3 has 14 amino acids. CDR3 DNA: TGCGCCAGTGGGGACCTTAGCTCCTACAATGAGCAGTTCTTC. Translating gives CASGDLSSYNEQFF.

The chain joins TRBV27 to TRBJ2-1, with 9 nucleotides matching TRBD2. V was pared by 6 bases and J by 1 base, with 10 bases of the junction left unmatched. CDR3 size: 17 residues. Germline lookup yields CDR1 MNHEY and CDR2 SMNVEV (reference sequence). As DNA, the CDR3 is TGTGCCAGCAGCAACCCTAGCGGGACTTATTCCTACAATGAGCAGTTCTTC. Its translation is CASSNPSGTYSYNEQFF.

This sequence joins TRBV6-2 or TRBV6-3 and TRBJ2-7; 11 bases agree with TRBD2. With V trimmed by 6 bases and J by 1 base, 8 bases remained unmatched. Germline V gene sequence: CDR1 MNHEY, CDR2 SVGEGT. The CDR3 totals 16 residues. CDR3 nucleotides: TGTGCCAGCAGCCATCAGGGGACTAGCGGTTCCTACGAGCAGTACTTC. Translation: CASSHQGTSGSYEQYF.

The V gene is TRBV28, the J gene TRBJ2-1, with TRBD1 as a possible D gene (6 bases). Trimming took 3 bases from V and 3 from J, leaving 12 bases between them. Looked up from germline, CDR1 is MDHEN and CDR2 is SYDVKM. The CDR3 sequence is 15 residues long. The CDR3 bases are TGTGCCAGCAGTTTTATTGGCAGGGGCTACAATGAGCAGTTCTTC. As protein: CASSFIGRGYNEQFF.

CDR3 sequence: CASSPVQAGGEQYF. The CDR3, as DNA: TGTGCCAGCTCACCAGTTCAAGCTGGTGGCGAGCAGTACTTC. The J gene is TRBJ2-7, the V gene TRBV18, with D hard to call. Trimming took off 2 bases at V and 6 bases at J, with 14 bases between the two ends. Per the germline V gene, CDR1 is KGHSH and CDR2 is LQKENI. CDR3 length equals 14 residues.

The chain couples TRBV6-5 to TRBJ1-4; D uncertain. The ends were cut back, 2 bases at V and 2 bases at J, with 9 bases in the middle. Germline CDR1 reads MNHEY; CDR2 reads SVGAGI. This CDR3 comprises 15 residues. CDR3 nucleotides: TGTGCCAGCAGTTACAGTGGCGCGACTAATGAAAAACTGTTTTTT. This gives the protein CASSYSGATNEKLFF.

V gene TRBV6-5 combines with J gene TRBJ2-1; 9 bases are shared with TRBD2. V lost 10 bases, J lost 2 bases, and 9 bases stayed unmatched. Germline V gene sequence: CDR1 MNHEY, CDR2 SVGAGI. The CDR3 sequence is 15 residues long. CDR3 sequence (DNA): TGTGCCACCTTGTCCGGGACTAGCCCCTACAATGAGCAGTTCTTC. Translation: CATLSGTSPYNEQFF.

The rearrangement links TRBV24-1 to TRBJ2-3; 11 bases fit TRBD2. Germline CDR1 reads KGHDR; CDR2 reads SFDVKD. V lost 2 bases to trimming and J lost 2 bases; unmatched junction nucleotides: 5. The CDR3 spans 17 residues. In nucleotides, the CDR3 is TGTGCCACCAGTGATTCGGGACTAGCGGACGCCACAGATACGCAGTATTTT. It yields the protein CATSDSGLADATDTQYF.